This is a list of T cell receptor beta chains from one sample in a study of blood T cell repertoires in COVID-19. Assay: immunoSEQ multiplex PCR; the TCRdb copy retains only in-frame clones and omits some. In the table there are approximately 260,000 clones, 86% of which are singletons. Sample: PBMCs or T cells enriched from blood (not recorded which). The receptor set was obtained from a woman aged 40-49 years with acute COVID-19. The CDR3 runs from the conserved cysteine through the conserved F or W. D genes are given only for firm matches. Rows may omit the clone size; those that give it use once, few, many or a size class.

CDR3 protein	CDR3 DNA	clone size	D gene	V gene	J gene
CASRLTSGANTGELFF	TGTGCCAGCAGGTTAACCTCGGGAGCGAACACCGGGGAGCTGTTTTTT	-	-	TRBV28	TRBJ2-2
CVRSPTGENSNQPQHF	TGTGTCAGAAGCCCTACAGGGGAGAATAGCAATCAGCCCCAGCATTTT	-	-	TRBV7-5	TRBJ1-5
CASRQGAVYGYTF	TGTGCCAGCAGGCAGGGGGCAGTCTATGGCTACACCTTC	-	TRBD1	TRBV12-3/TRBV12-4	TRBJ1-2
CASSRHSGTRFSDTQYF	TGTGCCAGCAGTCGGCACTCCGGGACTAGGTTCTCGGATACGCAGTATTTT	-	TRBD2	TRBV6-6	TRBJ2-3
CASSLLAGGYEQYF	TGCGCCAGCAGTCTCCTGGCCGGAGGTTACGAGCAGTACTTC	-	-	TRBV10-2	TRBJ2-7
CATRQAGNTGELFF	TGTGCCACAAGACAGGCAGGGAACACCGGGGAGCTGTTTTTT	-	-	TRBV19	TRBJ2-2
CASSFRQANYGYTF	TGTGCCAGCAGCTTTCGACAGGCCAACTATGGCTACACCTTC	-	-	TRBV11-2	TRBJ1-2
CASSRSGTSYNEQFF	TGTGCCAGCAGCCGATCCGGGACTAGCTACAATGAGCAGTTCTTC	-	TRBD2	TRBV3-1/TRBV3-2	TRBJ2-1
CASSISPSAGELFF	TGTGCCAGTAGTATAAGTCCGAGCGCCGGGGAGCTGTTTTTT	-	-	TRBV19	TRBJ2-2
CAISEIQLYNEQFF	TGTGCCATCAGTGAGATACAGCTGTACAATGAGCAGTTCTTC	-	-	TRBV10-3	TRBJ2-1
CSVATSGGETQYF	TGCAGCGTTGCGACTAGCGGGGGAGAGACCCAGTACTTC	-	TRBD2	TRBV29-1	TRBJ2-5
CASRQGQTDTQYF	TGTGCCAGCAGGCAGGGGCAGACAGATACGCAGTATTTT	-	-	TRBV2	TRBJ2-3
CASSQEGRGSSGNTIYF	TGTGCCAGCAGCCAAGAGGGTAGAGGGTCCTCTGGAAACACCATATATTTT	-	-	TRBV3-1/TRBV3-2	TRBJ1-3
CASSEGGRNYEQYF	TGTGCCAGCAGCGAAGGGGGCCGGAACTACGAGCAGTACTTC	-	TRBD1	TRBV7-8	TRBJ2-7
CASAGTGADTQYF	TGTGCCAGCGCCGGGACAGGGGCGGATACGCAGTATTTT	-	TRBD1	TRBV2	TRBJ2-3
CASSDQHPGGWYNEQFF	TGCGCCAGCAGTGATCAACACCCCGGGGGGTGGTACAATGAGCAGTTCTTC	-	TRBD2	TRBV10-1	TRBJ2-1
CASSMDRGPTYEQYF	TGTGCCAGCAGTATGGACAGGGGGCCTACCTACGAGCAGTACTTC	once	TRBD1	TRBV6-5	TRBJ2-7
CATSDSREDTEAFF	TGTGCCACCAGTGATTCCAGGGAAGATACTGAAGCTTTCTTT	once	-	TRBV24-1	TRBJ1-1
CASSYTSEEVDEQYF	TGCGCCAGCAGTTATACTAGCGAAGAAGTTGACGAGCAGTACTTC	-	TRBD2	TRBV5-1	TRBJ2-7
CASSSPTGNYGYTF	TGCGCCAGCAGCTCGCCGACAGGGAACTATGGCTACACCTTC	-	TRBD1	TRBV5-1	TRBJ1-2
CASSSFTGTEAFF	TGTGCCAGTTCGTCGTTCACGGGCACTGAAGCTTTCTTT	-	-	TRBV6-5	TRBJ1-1
CASSDGETLQETQYF	TGTGCCAGCAGTGATGGGGAGACACTTCAAGAGACCCAGTACTTC	-	-	TRBV25-1	TRBJ2-5
CSVANRGRAANYGYTF	TGCAGCGTAGCTAACAGGGGGCGCGCGGCTAACTATGGCTACACCTTC	few	TRBD1	TRBV29-1	TRBJ1-2
CASSVGQGLAGGTSYEQYF	TGTGCCAGCAGCGTAGGCCAGGGACTAGCGGGAGGAACCTCCTACGAGCAGTACTTC	-	TRBD2	TRBV9	TRBJ2-7
CSVLAGGNEQFF	TGCAGCGTACTAGCGGGAGGGAATGAGCAGTTCTTC	-	TRBD2	TRBV29-1	TRBJ2-1
CASSVGGSFYEQYF	TGTGCCAGCAGCGTAGGCGGGAGTTTCTACGAGCAGTACTTC	-	TRBD2	TRBV9	TRBJ2-7
CASSLTSTGDYGYTF	TGTGCCAGCAGTCTTACTTCGACAGGGGATTATGGCTACACCTTC	-	TRBD1	TRBV3-1/TRBV3-2	TRBJ1-2
CASGPPGQGTETQYF	TGTGCTAGTGGTCCGCCGGGACAGGGTACCGAGACCCAGTACTTC	-	TRBD1	TRBV12-5	TRBJ2-5
CASSSGVDSTEAFF	TGTGCCAGCTCAAGCGGGGTTGATAGCACTGAAGCTTTCTTT	many	-	TRBV18	TRBJ1-1
CASSPGGVRNYGYTF	TGTGCCAGCAGTCCAGGGGGCGTACGTAACTATGGCTACACCTTC	-	TRBD1	TRBV25-1	TRBJ1-2
CASSNGSPGELFF	TGTGCCAGCAGTAACGGGAGTCCCGGGGAGCTGTTTTTT	-	-	TRBV12-3/TRBV12-4	TRBJ2-2
CSGTGDSGYTF	TGCAGCGGTACAGGGGATAGTGGCTACACCTTC	-	TRBD1	TRBV29-1	TRBJ1-2
CASSSGTGMDTEAFF	TGTGCCAGCAGCTCGGGGACAGGGATGGACACTGAAGCTTTCTTT	-	TRBD1	TRBV2	TRBJ1-1
CASSFGGPEQQYF	TGCGCCAGCAGCTTTGGAGGGCCGGAACAGCAGTACTTC	-	-	TRBV5-1	TRBJ2-7
CAGIRDMNTEAFF	TGTGCCGGAATACGGGACATGAACACTGAAGCTTTCTTT	-	-	TRBV6-5	TRBJ1-1
CASSLQGGNTEAFF	TGCGCCAGCAGCTTACAGGGCGGGAACACTGAAGCTTTCTTT	-	-	TRBV5-1	TRBJ1-1
CASSSITGLAGVTDTQYF	TGTGCCAGCAGCTCGATCACCGGACTAGCGGGAGTCACAGATACGCAGTATTTT	-	TRBD2	TRBV7-2	TRBJ2-3